The 10 T cell receptor beta chains presented below share a single source sample, sequenced in a study of T-cell reconstitution after alpha-beta-depleted transplantation in children. For TCRbeta, the library was prepared with unique molecular identifiers. TCRdb re-analysed the PCR reads in MiXCR, keeping a single row per CDR3 protein. The sample lists 250,000 to 300,000 distinct CDR3 sequences, 9.9% seen once, with roughly 9.1% in the top ten. The specimen comprised PBMCs from the stem cell graft donor, sampled from the stem cell graft. Receptors originate from a human donor who donated a stem cell graft to a child with SCID.

This chain connects TRBV5-1 to TRBJ2-7; 11 positions agree with TRBD2. This CDR3 region has 14 residues. The V gene end was trimmed by 7 bases and the J gene end by 6 bases; junction bases not matched to a gene: 9. Looked up from germline, CDR1 is SGHRS and CDR2 is YFSETQ. The CDR3 nucleotides are TGCGCCAGCCGAACGACTAGCGGGGTGGGCGAGCAGTACTTC. Amino acid sequence: CASRTTSGVGEQYF.

This rearrangement joins TRBV7-9 to TRBJ2-5, with 9 bases fitting TRBD1. Losses at the gene ends were 5 bases for V and 2 bases for J; bases not matched to a gene: 12. Germline CDR1 reads SEHNR; CDR2 reads FQNEAQ (reference sequence). This CDR3 has 17 amino acids. CDR3 region: CASSTFNRDRDQETQYF. The CDR3 DNA is TGTGCCAGCAGCACCTTTAACCGGGACAGGGATCAAGAGACCCAGTACTTC.

This clonotype showed up many times. The V call is TRBV20-1, the J call TRBJ1-5; 8 bases align to TRBD1. CDR3 length: 16 residues. Per germline, CDR1 DFQATT and CDR2 SNEGSKA (reference sequence). V trimming: 5 bases; J trimming: 3 bases; junction bases outside the gene matches: 12. In nucleotides, the CDR3 is TGCAGTGCTCGACCCAGGGGGCAGGGAGACAATCAGCCCCAGCATTTT. Encoded protein: CSARPRGQGDNQPQHF.

This clonotype came up a few times. V usage is TRBV29-1 and J usage is TRBJ2-6; tentative D call: TRBD2 (6 bases). Germline-derived CDR1 and CDR2 are SQVTM and ANQGSEA. V lost 6 bases and J 1 base, leaving 7 bases between the germline ends. The CDR3 extends over 13 amino acids. The CDR3 DNA reads as TGCAGCGTGGAGGGATCTGGGGCCAACGTCCTGACTTTC. Translated, it gives CSVEGSGANVLTF. Filled out from reference TRBV29-1 and TRBJ2-6, the complete variable domain reads SAVISQKPSRDICQRGTSLTIQCQVDSQVTMMFWYRQQPGQSLTLIATANQGSEATYESGFVIDKFPISRPNLTFSTLTVSNMSPEDSSIYLCSVEGSGANVLTFGAGSRLTVL.

The table lists this clonotype with a few counts. This rearrangement joins TRBV20-1 to TRBJ1-5, with D hard to call. Trimming removed 0 bases at V and 0 bases at J, with 3 bases between. The CDR3 runs 13 residues. Germline V gene lookup returns CDR1 DFQATT and CDR2 SNEGSKA (reference sequence). CDR3 in amino acids: CSAREYSNQPQHF. Here the CDR3 DNA reads TGCAGTGCTAGAGAATATAGCAATCAGCCCCAGCATTTT.

This clonotype has only a few counts. The V and J genes are TRBV5-6 and TRBJ2-7; D not certain. The CDR3 runs to 11 residues. V was shortened by 0 bases and J by 7 bases, with 5 bases between the two germline ends. The germline V gene has CDR1 SGHDT and CDR2 YYEEEE. This CDR3 is CASSLGFEQYF. Here the CDR3 DNA reads TGTGCCAGCAGCTTGGGGTTTGAGCAGTACTTC. Drawing the rest from reference TRBV5-6 and TRBJ2-7, the complete variable domain is DAGVTQSPTHLIKTRGQQVTLRCSPKSGHDTVSWYQQALGQGPQFIFQYYEEEERQRGNFPDRFSGHQFPNYSSELNVNALLLGDSALYLCASSLGFEQYFGPGTRLTVT.

This clonotype showed up just a few times. The chain is built from TRBV6-5 and TRBJ1-6; tentative D call: TRBD1 (6 bases). V was pared by 2 bases and J by 9 bases, with 14 bases between. This CDR3 is built from 15 residues. In germline, CDR1 is MNHEY, CDR2 SVGAGI. CDR3 region: CASSYGGQPGSPLHF. DNA of the CDR3: TGTGCCAGCAGTTACGGGGGGCAACCCGGTTCACCCCTCCACTTT.

This clonotype was seen a few times. CDR3 region: CASSRGDSYEQYF. In nucleotides, the CDR3 is TGTGCCAGCAGTCGCGGAGACTCCTACGAGCAGTACTTC. The V and J genes are TRBV2 and TRBJ2-7; D unresolved. Trimming cost V 5 bases and J 0 bases, with 8 bases left between them. Germline V gives CDR1 SNHLY, CDR2 FYNNEI. The CDR3 is made up of 13 amino acids.

This clonotype was detected a few times. The rearrangement uses TRBV7-9 and TRBJ2-7; 9 bases map to TRBD1. Trimming took 3 bases from V and 0 from J; bases not matched to a gene: 9. The CDR3 has 17 residues. Germline values: CDR1 SEHNR, CDR2 FQNEAQ (reference sequence). The CDR3 sequence: CASSFRKGQGTSYEQYF. CDR3 bases: TGTGCCAGCAGCTTCAGGAAAGGACAGGGGACCTCCTACGAGCAGTACTTC.

V and J are TRBV7-6 and TRBJ2-5; no definite D call. The CDR3 length is 17 residues. The V and J ends lost 0 bases and 0 bases respectively, with 14 bases between them. The V gene's germline CDR1 is SGHVS and CDR2 FNYEAQ. The CDR3 DNA reads as TGTGCCAGCAGCTTAGCCTCCGGTACAGAGTACCAAGAGACCCAGTACTTC. Translated, it gives CASSLASGTEYQETQYF.